This T cell receptor beta chain was found in a study of blood T cell repertoires in COVID-19. Per the authors' pipeline: It was from reference gene primer amplification that nucleated cell counts were estimated. Measured with immunoSEQ multiplex PCR; TCRdb has only the in-frame clones, and not every one. V, J and clone size are those of that table, while D and trimming were read from the DNA. This sample has over 350,000 clones, with roughly 85% found just once. The CDR3 consists of 16 residues. The rearrangement uses TRBV21-1 and TRBJ1-6; whether TRBD1, the table's D call, matches the DNA was not checked. TRBV21-1 is a recognized pseudogene. The sequencing input was peripheral blood. This TCR was recovered from a woman aged 25-40 years with active or convalescent COVID-19. CDR3 nucleotides: TGTGCCAGCAGCAAAGGGTCTGGGACAGAGAATTCACCCCTCCACTTT. Protein sequence: CASSKGSGTENSPLHF.